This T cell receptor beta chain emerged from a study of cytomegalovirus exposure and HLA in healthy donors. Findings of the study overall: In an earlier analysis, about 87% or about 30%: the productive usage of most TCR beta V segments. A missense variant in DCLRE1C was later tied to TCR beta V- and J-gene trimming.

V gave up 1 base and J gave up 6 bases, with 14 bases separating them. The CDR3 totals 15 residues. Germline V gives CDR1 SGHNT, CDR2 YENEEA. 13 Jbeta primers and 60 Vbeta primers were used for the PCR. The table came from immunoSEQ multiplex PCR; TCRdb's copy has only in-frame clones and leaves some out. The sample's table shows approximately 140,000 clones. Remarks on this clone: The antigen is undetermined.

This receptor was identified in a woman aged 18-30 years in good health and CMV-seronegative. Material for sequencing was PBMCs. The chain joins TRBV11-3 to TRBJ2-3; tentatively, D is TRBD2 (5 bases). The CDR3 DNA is TGTGCCAGCAGCTTAGGCGGGCGGCAAGCGGATACGCAGTATTTT. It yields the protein CASSLGGRQADTQYF.